This record concerns one TCR beta chain sequence. The clone's antigen remains unknown. One base away there is no much larger clone; base qualities are not given. Dithiothreitol, EDTA incubations and collagenase D digestion were used to isolate intraepithelial and lamina propria lymphocytes from graft specimens. Bulk TCR-beta sequencing was performed on serial intestinal graft biopsy specimens collected as late as 600 days after transplant. Sequences SNHLY (CDR1) and FYNNEI (CDR2) are obtained from the germline V gene. The CDR3 covers 15 residues, taking in both the cysteine and the phenylalanine. The CDR3 DNA has 45 bases and is translated from base 1. Trimming removed 3 bases from V and 5 bases from J, leaving 11 bases between the germline ends. Library preparation employed the immunoSEQ multiplex PCR assay. High-throughput TCR-beta CDR3 sequencing of genomic DNA from most patients was performed by Adaptive Biotechnologies. Per the source publication's procedure: TCR sequencing data for roughly 18 patients were retrieved from Adaptive's ImmunoSEQ software; three other patients were processed with MiXCR and VDJtools. CDR3 nucleotide sequences shared by donor and recipient were removed because the origin of these sequences could not be assigned. At least 2-fold expansion over unstimulated cells and a minimum CFSE-low frequency of 0.002% (template counts) or 0.001% (read counts) were required for clones to be classified as alloreactive. A clone was considered mappable if detected in the sequenced pre-transplant spleen, lymph node, or MLR CFSE-low populations of the donor or recipient. The cumulative frequency of alloreactive clones was calculated as a percentage of all sequences, weighted by copy number. In its TCRdb copy, this immuneACCESS table keeps in-frame sequences only and misses some clones. Where compared with another copy, unresolved V genes explain less than half of these, and the others have no known cause. That table is the source of V, J and clone size, and D and trimming were worked out from the DNA. For this sample the table gives around 7,100 clones, of which over 55% were detected only once. The ten largest make up roughly a fifth of the sample.

The sample comes from a study of graft-versus-host responses after intestinal transplantation (dated by TCRdb to the early 2020s). Regarding the research as a whole: The transplants that recipients got were multivisceral, liver-intestinal, or isolated intestinal. Donor T cell macrochimerism was defined as a peak of at least 4% donor T cells among recipient peripheral blood mononuclear cells. All recipients received anti-thymocyte globulin induction followed by maintenance tacrolimus and steroids for around 3 years. The cohort enrolled around 23 intestinal transplant recipients including one retransplant, and a few patients lacking pretransplant specimens were excluded. To identify alloreactive clones, pre-transplant mixed lymphocyte reaction products were sequenced and then compared with unstimulated pre-transplant donor and recipient T cells. Rather than being sequenced by the commercial service, samples from a few later patients were sequenced in-house on an Illumina MiSeq and processed with MiXCR. After intestinal transplantation, graft-versus-host and host-versus-graft alloreactive T cell clones in the graft, circulation and bone marrow were tracked using bulk TCR-beta CDR3 sequencing.

What the authors observed across the whole study: The relatively low number and heterogeneity of intestinal transplant patients limited the conclusions. In patients with donor T cell macrochimerism, the allografts had high GvH to HvG T cell clonal ratios. Early after transplant, peak levels of circulating GvH clones were found to be associated with declines in HvG clones. GvH clones were detected in recipient bone marrow, and some of these GvH clones were observed earlier in ileal mucosa or blood, consistent with an intestinal mucosal origin.

Sequences were derived from ileum tissue, sampled roughly 240 days after intestinal transplantation. The sequence is built from TRBV2 and TRBJ1-6; no D gene can be assigned with confidence. This clonotype was obtained from a human patient who received an intestinal transplant, so some T cells may come from the graft donor. At the DNA level, the sequence is TGTGCCAGCAGTGAGTCAGTGGGGAATAATTCACCCCTCCACTTT. Protein translation: CASSESVGNNSPLHF. The reference TRBV2 and TRBJ1-6 proteins fill in what lies around the CDR3, so the full variable domain reads EPEVTQTPSHQVTQMGQEVILRCVPISNHLYFYWYRQILGQKVEFLVSFYNNEISEKSEIFDDQFSVERPDGSNFTLKIRSTKLEDSAMYFCASSESVGNNSPLHFGNGTRLTVT.